This entry lists 2 T cell receptor beta chains sequenced from one sample in a study of molecular identifiers for immune sequencing clone quantification. TCRdb called the PCR reads again in MiXCR, with one record for every CDR3 protein. This repertoire shows around 300,000 distinct CDR3 sequences, roughly a quarter found once; its top ten account for 0.65% to 0.75%. Specimen: naive CD8+ T cells from blood, with Jurkat cell RNA spiked in. Subset reported: FACS-sorted CD8+CD4-CCR7+CD45RA+ naive T cells. The receptor set was obtained from a human donor in good health. Some libraries in this study had Jurkat cell RNA spiked in.

This clonotype was observed a handful of times. This rearrangement joins TRBV6-5 to TRBJ2-5; 10 nucleotides line up with TRBD2. The CDR3 loop spans 17 amino acids. Germline trimming cut 6 bases from V and 4 bases from J; bases unmatched to any gene: 14. Germline V gives CDR1 MNHEY, CDR2 SVGAGI. CDR3 amino acids: CASRPDAAGGLVETQYF. The CDR3 DNA reads TGTGCCAGCAGGCCCGATGCAGCGGGAGGGCTGGTAGAGACCCAGTACTTC.

About this clonotype: A single base separates this from a much larger clone, so it may be a read error. V is TRBV14 and J is TRBJ2-3; 8 positions match TRBD2. The CDR3 totals 16 residues. CDR1 and CDR2 (germline): SGHDN, FVKESK. J lost 9 bases, V lost 11 bases, and 22 bases had no gene match. The CDR3 nucleotides read TGTGCCGCTTCCTTTGGGGCTAGCGGGCCCTCTGTCACGCAGTATTTT. Residues: CAASFGASGPSVTQYF.